These 23 T cell receptor beta chains were all obtained from the same sample, sequenced in a study of Graves' ophthalmopathy and Graves' hyperthyroidism. Amplification of the TCR beta CDR3 regions used RNA transcripts (as template). Scientists carried out first-round RT-PCR using HTBI primers and then a second-round multiplex PCR. TCRdb reprocessed the multiplex PCR reads with MiXCR, giving one entry per CDR3 protein. The sample includes about 660,000 distinct CDR3 sequences, over 40% of them seen just once. What was sequenced was peripheral blood. The receptor set was obtained from an adult man with Graves' ophthalmopathy.

This clonotype was found many times. This rearrangement joins TRBV9 to TRBJ1-1, with D uncertain. The CDR3 has 15 residues. Deletions cut 4 bases from V and 3 bases from J, with 16 bases between. The germline CDR1 and CDR2 sequences are SGDLS and YYNGEE. CDR3 residues: CASSLLPDGDTEAFF. CDR3 DNA: TGTGCCAGCAGCTTATTACCGGACGGCGACACTGAAGCTTTCTTT.

V usage is TRBV5-1 and J usage is TRBJ1-2; 7 bases fit TRBD1. Losses at the gene ends were 4 bases for V and 8 bases for J; bases not matched to a gene: 5. Germline V lookup: CDR1 SGHRS, CDR2 YFSETQ. This CDR3 is built from 12 residues. CDR3 loop: CASSRDSNGYTF. The CDR3 DNA reads as TGCGCCAGCAGCCGGGACAGTAACGGCTACACCTTC.

Note on this clonotype: A much larger clone lies a single base off, so this may be a read error. The chain combines TRBV7-3 with TRBJ1-2; a possible D gene is TRBD1 (5 bases). Trimming left V 3 bases short and J 1 base short, with 9 bases between. Germline CDR1 is SGHTA and CDR2 is FQGTGA. The CDR3 is 14 residues long. CDR3: CASSFTQDNYGYTF. The CDR3 DNA follows: TGTGCCAGCAGCTTCACACAGGATAACTATGGCTACACCTTC.

The rearrangement joins TRBV7-2 to TRBJ1-1, with 7 bases identical to TRBD1. CDR3 length: 22 amino acids. CDR1 is SGHTA and CDR2 is FQGNSA in the germline V gene. V lost 8 bases, J lost 4 bases, and 34 bases stayed unmatched. The chain's CDR3 is CASLRYRGISSVSVGVGTEAFF. The CDR3 DNA reads as TGTGCCAGCTTGCGCTACAGGGGAATCTCCTCGGTATCCGTTGGGGTTGGCACTGAAGCTTTCTTT.

Worth noting for this clonotype: The germline gene is not matched at one end of the junction; a read error may be the cause. The DNA of the CDR3 is TGTGCCAACAGTATCCGGACAGGCTACGAGCAGTACTTC. Amino acid sequence: CANSIRTGYEQYF. This chain uses TRBV12-3 or TRBV12-4 with TRBJ2-7; 7 bases are a match to TRBD1. The CDR3 covers 13 residues.

This chain links TRBV3-1 with TRBJ1-5; D unclear. V was clipped by 0 bases and J by 4 bases, with 7 bases between them. The germline V gene encodes CDR1 LGHDT and CDR2 YNNKEL (reference sequence). The CDR3 sequence is 14 residues long. The CDR3 DNA is TGTGCCAGCAGCCAAGATCACGGGAATCAGCCCCAGCATTTT. Encoded protein: CASSQDHGNQPQHF.

The gene calls are TRBV29-1 and TRBJ1-2; unclear D gene. The germline gives CDR1 SQVTM, CDR2 ANQGSEA. This CDR3 spans 10 amino acids. Trimming removed 6 bases at V and 8 bases at J, with 10 bases between. CDR3 loop: CSVQGPGYTF. CDR3 in DNA: TGCAGCGTCCAAGGGCCAGGCTACACCTTC.

About this clonotype: The CDR3 does not end in the conserved phenylalanine or tryptophan, so this is likely a read error. V is TRBV5-4 and J is TRBJ2-7; the match to TRBD2 covers 8 bases. The germline V gene encodes CDR1 SGHNT and CDR2 YYREEE (reference sequence). This CDR3 has 16 amino acids. The ends lost 3 bases at V and 6 bases at J; junction bases unmatched: 14. The CDR3 DNA follows: TGTGCCAGCAGCTACGGACTAGCTGGAGGTCTGGCCGAGCAGTACCTC. Translated, it gives CASSYGLAGGLAEQYL.

This clonotype was recorded many times. The chain is built from TRBV20-1 and TRBJ1-6, with 7 bases fitting TRBD1. Germline CDR1 is DFQATT and CDR2 is SNEGSKA (reference sequence). Germline trimming cut 6 bases from V and 9 bases from J; bases unmatched to any gene: 17. The CDR3 length is 16 residues. The DNA for the CDR3 is TGCAGTGCAAACCAAATTCGACAGGGTTCCCGTTCACCCCTCCACTTT. Translating gives CSANQIRQGSRSPLHF.

This clonotype was found a few times. The genes are TRBV12-3 or TRBV12-4 and TRBJ2-7; TRBD2 aligns across 14 bases. The V gene end was trimmed by 2 bases and the J gene end by 6 bases; junction bases not matched to a gene: 21. The CDR3 spans 21 residues. The CDR3: CASSLTRAGTSGRSWGREQYF. The DNA for the CDR3 is TGTGCCAGCAGTTTAACAAGAGCCGGGACTAGCGGGAGATCGTGGGGTCGCGAGCAGTACTTC.

This clonotype occurred once. The V call is TRBV20-1, the J call TRBJ2-3, with 10 bases matching TRBD2. The ends lost 1 base at V and 4 bases at J; junction bases unmatched: 5. CDR1 DFQATT and CDR2 SNEGSKA come from the germline V gene (reference sequence). There are 15 residues in the CDR3. The CDR3 DNA is TGCAGTGCTAGAGTGGCTAGCGGGAGTGCAGATACGCAGTATTTT. Translation: CSARVASGSADTQYF.

This clonotype has only a few counts. V gene TRBV7-9 combines with J gene TRBJ2-2, with TRBD1 matching 7 bases. With 5 bases clipped from V and 3 bases from J, the junction kept 15 bases outside the gene matches. The CDR3 has 18 residues. From germline, CDR1 is SEHNR and CDR2 FQNEAQ (reference sequence). CDR3 nucleotides: TGTGCCAGCAGCCAAGCGGCCCCGCCGGGGACAGACACCGGGGAGCTGTTTTTT. Its translation: CASSQAAPPGTDTGELFF.

This clonotype appeared once. The chain recombines TRBV10-3 with TRBJ2-6; D assignment may be TRBD1 or TRBD2 (5 bases each). The CDR3 loop spans 12 amino acids. Trimming shortened V by 8 bases and J by 12 bases, and 14 bases separated the two germline ends. CDR1 ENHRY and CDR2 SYGVKD come from the germline V gene. The CDR3 nucleotides are TGTGCCATCGGTTTGGGGGACGCCGTCCTGACTTTC. Translation gives CAIGLGDAVLTF.

In regard to this clonotype: The junction shows a germline mismatch at one end, possibly a read error. CDR3 residues: CATIDSHRNGELFF. CDR3 nucleotide sequence: TGTGCCACCATTGATTCCCACAGGAACGGGGAGCTCTTTTTT. The chain joins TRBV24-1 to TRBJ2-2; the D gene could be TRBD1 or TRBD2 (5 bases each). The CDR3 has 14 residues. Germline V CDR1 and CDR2: KGHDR, SFDVKD.

V gene TRBV4-1 combines with J gene TRBJ2-5, with D hard to call. The CDR3 covers 14 residues. The ends were cut back, 0 bases at V and 4 bases at J, with 9 bases in the middle. Germline CDR1 reads MGHRA; CDR2 reads YSYEKL. CDR3 amino acids: CASSQDNRVETQYF. For the CDR3, the DNA is TGCGCCAGCAGCCAAGATAATCGGGTAGAGACCCAGTACTTC.

This chain connects TRBV29-1 to TRBJ1-2; D unresolved. Germline lookup yields CDR1 SQVTM and CDR2 ANQGSEA. V was pared by 8 bases and J by 4 bases, with 14 bases between. This CDR3 contains 12 residues. CDR3 nucleotide sequence: TGCAGCACCGAAGCAGGCAGCTATGGCTACACCTTC. Translation gives CSTEAGSYGYTF.

This chain connects TRBV20-1 to TRBJ2-2; D is perhaps TRBD2 (6 bases). V lost 6 bases and J lost 5, with 28 bases in between. CDR3 size: 18 residues. Germline V gene lookup returns CDR1 DFQATT and CDR2 SNEGSKA (reference sequence). The CDR3 nucleotides are TGCAGTGCCGAACCCACTTTCCGGGACGGAGGACTAACCGGGGAGCTGTTTTTT. Translating gives CSAEPTFRDGGLTGELFF.

This clonotype was recorded once. The CDR3 DNA reads TGTGCCAGCAGTTTATCAGTAGGGGGCAGGGAGCTGGATGGCTACACCTTC. Translated: CASSLSVGGRELDGYTF. This chain uses TRBV12-3 or TRBV12-4 with TRBJ1-2; 7 nucleotides align to TRBD1. This CDR3 is 17 amino acids long. The junction had 15 bases not matched to a gene; V was cut back by 2 bases and J by 6 bases.

The sample holds a few counts of this clonotype. This chain links TRBV4-3 with TRBJ2-7; 9 positions agree with TRBD2. J gave up 5 bases and V 3 bases, and 5 bases lay outside the gene matches. The CDR3 covers 14 residues. Germline V gene lookup returns CDR1 LGHNA and CDR2 YSLEER. Written as DNA, the CDR3 is TGCGCCAGCAGCCAGAGCGGGGGGAGGAACGAGCAGTACTTC. This sequence encodes CASSQSGGRNEQYF.

This clonotype showed up many times. V gene TRBV7-9 combines with J gene TRBJ1-1, with 11 bases lining up with TRBD1. The J segment lost 3 bases and the V segment lost 4 bases, leaving 1 base of the junction unmatched. This CDR3 has 14 amino acids. Germline-derived CDR1 and CDR2 are SEHNR and FQNEAQ (reference sequence). The CDR3 loop reads CASSSGQGDTEAFF. DNA of the CDR3: TGTGCCAGCAGCTCGGGACAGGGGGACACTGAAGCTTTCTTT.

In its sample, this clonotype was seen many times. The V call is TRBV5-1, the J call TRBJ1-2, with D uncertain. The V gene lost 1 base and the J gene lost 6 bases, with 7 bases spanning the gap. Germline-derived CDR1 and CDR2 are SGHRS and YFSETQ. The CDR3 has 12 amino acids. CDR3 sequence: CASSLQGNGYTF. The DNA for the CDR3 is TGCGCCAGCAGCTTGCAAGGGAATGGCTACACCTTC.

This clonotype appeared many times. One end of the junction is discordant with germline, which a read error may explain. V gene TRBV7-3 combines with J gene TRBJ1-2; the D is unclear. The CDR3 sequence is 12 residues long. Germline V gene sequence: CDR1 SGHTA, CDR2 FQGTGA. CDR3 in DNA: TGTGCCAGCAACCGGGGAGCGTATGGTTACACCTTC. It encodes CASNRGAYGYTF. The whole variable domain, filled in from reference TRBV7-3 and TRBJ1-2, reads GAGVSQTPSNKVTEKGKYVELRCDPISGHTALYWYRQSLGQGPEFLIYFQGTGAADDSGLPNDRFFAVRPEGSVSTLKIQRTERGDSAVYLCASNRGAYGYTFGSGTRLTVV.

This clonotype has ten or more counts. This chain links TRBV5-8 with TRBJ2-5; a weak D match, TRBD2 (5 bases). The germline V and J ends were trimmed by 2 bases and 3 bases, with 8 bases remaining between them. This CDR3 contains 13 residues. Germline V CDR1 and CDR2: SGHTS, YDEGEE. The CDR3 loop reads CASSFEGKETQYF. Here the CDR3 DNA reads TGTGCCAGCAGCTTTGAGGGAAAAGAGACCCAGTACTTC.